Each of the 12 T cell receptor beta chains below was sequenced from the same sample in a study of shared T cell receptors in the human thymus. Sequenced by immunoSEQ multiplex PCR; TCRdb stores in-frame clones only, minus some. The data show 630,000 or so clones, with about 87% seen just once and roughly 0.0089% held by the top ten. These records were also assigned to another study, of human thymus T cells.

Source material: thymocytes. The receptors were sampled from a boy younger than two with a congenital heart defect.

The V gene is TRBV27, the J gene TRBJ1-2, with TRBD1 matching over 10 bases. CDR1 is MNHEY, CDR2 SMNVEV, per germline (reference sequence). V lost 6 bases to trimming and J lost 5 bases; unmatched junction nucleotides: 9. The CDR3 is 15 residues long. The CDR3 region has the DNA TGTGCCAGCAGGAACCAAGGGACAGGGGATTATGGCTACACCTTC. Amino acid sequence: CASRNQGTGDYGYTF.

The chain is built from TRBV28 and TRBJ2-7, with D possibly matching TRBD1 (5 bases). Germline values: CDR1 MDHEN, CDR2 SYDVKM. The CDR3 consists of 13 residues. Trimming removed 6 bases from V and 7 bases from J, with 16 bases in between. The CDR3 bases are TGTGCCAGCAGAGGACATTGTCCCATGGAGCAGTACTTC. It translates to CASRGHCPMEQYF. The variable domain in full, completed from reference TRBV28 and TRBJ2-7, reads DVKVTQSSRYLVKRTGEKVFLECVQDMDHENMFWYRQDPGLGLRLIYFSYDVKMKEKGDIPEGYSVSREKKERFSLILESASTNQTSMYLCASRGHCPMEQYFGPGTRLTVT.

This clone came up a few times. This chain connects TRBV19 to TRBJ2-7; TRBD2 aligns across 10 bases. The ends lost 3 bases at V and 6 bases at J; junction bases unmatched: 11. CDR3 size: 16 residues. Germline V gene lookup returns CDR1 LNHDA and CDR2 SQIVND (reference sequence). The DNA for the CDR3 is TGTGCCAGTAGTATCTCTCCGGAACTAGCGGGACTCGAGCAGTACTTC. Protein: CASSISPELAGLEQYF. The full variable domain, its missing parts supplied by reference TRBV19 and TRBJ2-7, is DGGITQSPKYLFRKEGQNVTLSCEQNLNHDAMYWYRQDPGQGLRLIYYSQIVNDFQKGDIAEGYSVSREKKESFPLTVTSAQKNPTAFYLCASSISPELAGLEQYFGPGTRLTVT.

The rearrangement links TRBV4-1 to TRBJ2-3; D not certain. Per the germline V gene, CDR1 is MGHRA and CDR2 is YSYEKL. The V and J ends lost 0 bases and 2 bases respectively, with 18 bases between them. This CDR3 spans 18 amino acids. CDR3 DNA sequence: TGCGCCAGCAGCCAAGATTTAGGCGGCAGAGTAACCACAGATACGCAGTATTTT. Translation: CASSQDLGGRVTTDTQYF.

The genes are TRBV11-2 and TRBJ1-2; the D gene is possibly TRBD1 (6 bases). Trimming removed 0 bases from V and 4 bases from J, with 15 bases in between. Germline V gene lookup returns CDR1 SGHAT and CDR2 FQNNGV. The CDR3 runs to 16 residues. The CDR3 loop is CASSLEGAGDGYGYTF. CDR3 nucleotides: TGTGCCAGCAGCTTAGAAGGGGCAGGGGATGGCTATGGCTACACCTTC.

On this clone: One junction end disagrees with the germline gene, perhaps due to a read error. The V gene is TRBV7-7, the J gene TRBJ2-3; D unclear. The length of the CDR3 is 13 residues. Germline CDR1 reads SSHAT; CDR2 reads FNYEAQ (reference sequence). The CDR3 nucleotides read TGTGCTAGCAGCTTAGTCGGCACAGATACGCAGTATTTT. Protein: CASSLVGTDTQYF.

The chain carries TRBV7-8 and TRBJ2-7; 11 positions agree with TRBD2. Trimming took 2 bases from V and 6 from J; bases not matched to a gene: 9. There are 16 residues in the CDR3. The germline V gene has CDR1 SGHVS and CDR2 FQNEAQ. CDR3 nucleotide sequence: TGTGCCAGCAGCTTATCTAGCGGGGGGCCTCTCTGCGAGCAGTACTTC. Translating gives CASSLSSGGPLCEQYF.

The chain is built from TRBV6-5 and TRBJ2-1, with no clear D. This CDR3 comprises 15 residues. Trimming removed 1 base from V and 1 base from J, with 8 bases in between. Germline V gives CDR1 MNHEY, CDR2 SVGAGI. The chain's CDR3 is CASSYLGSSYNEQFF. The CDR3 DNA sequence: TGTGCCAGCAGTTACTTGGGCAGTTCCTACAATGAGCAGTTCTTC.

V is TRBV18 and J is TRBJ1-2, with D tentatively TRBD1 (5 bases). The length of the CDR3 is 14 residues. V shed 2 bases and J shed 7 bases, with 14 bases lying between them. Germline V gives CDR1 KGHSH, CDR2 LQKENI. The CDR3, as DNA: TGTGCCAGCTCACCAGATATCCAGGGCTCTGGCTACACCTTC. This gives the protein CASSPDIQGSGYTF. The variable domain in full, with the rest retrieved from reference TRBV18 and TRBJ1-2, is NAGVMQNPRHLVRRRGQEARLRCSPMKGHSHVYWYRQLPEEGLKFMVYLQKENIIDESGMPKERFSAEFPKEGPSILRIQQVVRGDSAAYFCASSPDIQGSGYTFGSGTRLTVV.

The chain is built from TRBV30 and TRBJ1-2, with D possibly matching TRBD1 (5 bases). The germline gives CDR1 GTSNPN, CDR2 SVGIG (reference sequence). The CDR3 is 12 amino acids. Trimming pared 2 bases from V and 5 bases from J, leaving 9 bases between. This CDR3 reads CAWSRQLYGYTF. The CDR3, as DNA: TGTGCCTGGAGTCGACAGCTGTATGGCTACACCTTC.

The chain is built from TRBV6-1 and TRBJ2-5; 9 nucleotides match TRBD1. The junction had 5 bases not matched to a gene; V was cut back by 8 bases and J by 1 base. CDR1 MNHNS and CDR2 SASEGT come from the germline V gene. The length of the CDR3 is 14 residues. CDR3 sequence reads: CASELDRGQETQYF. The CDR3 nucleotides are TGTGCCAGCGAACTGGACAGGGGCCAAGAGACCCAGTACTTC.

The V gene is TRBV5-1, the J gene TRBJ1-6, with a weak D call TRBD1 (6 bases). The V end lost 5 bases, the J end lost 6 bases, and 18 bases lay between the germline ends. Germline loops: CDR1 SGHRS, CDR2 YFSETQ. There are 16 residues in the CDR3. In nucleotides, the CDR3 is TGCGCCAGCAGTTTTAGACAGGTAAGGGCTAATTCACCCCTCCACTTT. Its protein product is CASSFRQVRANSPLHF. Complete variable domain (other parts from reference TRBV5-1 and TRBJ1-6): KAGVTQTPRYLIKTRGQQVTLSCSPISGHRSVSWYQQTPGQGLQFLFEYFSETQRNKGNFPGRFSGRQFSNSRSEMNVSTLELGDSALYLCASSFRQVRANSPLHFGNGTRLTVT.